This TCR beta chain was observed in a study of immune cell composition in non-small cell lung cancer. Across the whole study: Tumours were mainly lung adenocarcinoma or squamous cell carcinoma. Notes on the study in general: Top 10 clone scores and clonality were higher in squamous than adenocarcinoma. Around four fifths of squamous and about 30% of adenocarcinoma cases had tumour-associated clones >0.5%. Overall clonality, unlike maximal tumour-associated clone frequency, did not predict TIL reactivity.

The count of this clone is one. Its specificity is unknown. V was clipped by 1 base and J by 8 bases, with 8 bases between them. Germline-derived CDR1 and CDR2 are SGHAT and FQDESV (reference sequence). This CDR3 region has 12 residues. Clones were sequenced by immunoSEQ multiplex PCR, and TCRdb holds only the in-frame ones, with some missing. The sample carries about 2,400 clones, roughly three quarters recorded once. The TCR was taken from a human donor with non-small cell lung cancer. This chain links TRBV11-1 with TRBJ1-2; D gene uncertain. The sequenced sample consisted of lung tumor tissue. This CDR3 reads CASSLGSRGYTF. CDR3 nucleotide sequence: TGTGCCAGCAGCTTAGGGTCCCGGGGCTACACCTTC.